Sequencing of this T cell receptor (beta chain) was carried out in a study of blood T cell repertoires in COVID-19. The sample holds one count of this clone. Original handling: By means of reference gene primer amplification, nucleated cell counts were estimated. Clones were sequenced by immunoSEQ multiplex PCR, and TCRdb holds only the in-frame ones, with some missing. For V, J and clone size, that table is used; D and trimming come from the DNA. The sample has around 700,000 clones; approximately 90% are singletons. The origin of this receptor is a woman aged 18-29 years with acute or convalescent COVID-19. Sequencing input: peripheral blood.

Written as DNA, the CDR3 is TGTGCCAGCAGTTACTCGGTCGGCTCCTACAATGAGCAGTTCTTC. Amino acids: CASSYSVGSYNEQFF. The V gene is TRBV6-5, the J gene TRBJ2-1; no definite D call. V gave up 0 bases and J gave up 0 bases, with 6 bases separating them. The CDR3 totals 15 residues. Germline V gene lookup returns CDR1 MNHEY and CDR2 SVGAGI.